The 15 T cell receptor beta chains below were found in one sample sequenced in a study of cytomegalovirus exposure and HLA in healthy donors. TCRdb's table, derived via immunoSEQ multiplex PCR, lists solely in-frame clones and lacks some. The sample consists of about 75,000 clones, 85% of them appearing once. The source material was PBMCs. These receptors were taken from a young man in good health and CMV-seronegative.

This chain connects TRBV18 to TRBJ2-1; perhaps TRBD2 as D (6 bases). CDR3 size: 15 residues. The germline V gene encodes CDR1 KGHSH and CDR2 LQKENI. Trimming cost V 2 bases and J 2 bases, with 10 bases left between them. Here the CDR3 reads CASSPWRGTYNEQFF. The CDR3 coding sequence is TGTGCCAGCTCACCATGGAGGGGTACCTACAATGAGCAGTTCTTC.

The chain has TRBV7-2 and TRBJ1-6, with a possible D match to TRBD1 (6 bases). This CDR3 is 15 amino acids long. Trimming shortened V by 0 bases and J by 6 bases, and 9 bases separated the two germline ends. Germline CDR1 and CDR2: SGHTA and FQGNSA. CDR3 loop: CASSLATGLNSPLHF. In nucleotides, the CDR3 is TGTGCCAGCAGCTTAGCGACAGGCCTTAATTCACCCCTCCACTTT.

This clone was detected once. CDR3 sequence: CASSQQGSYTGELFF. The CDR3 DNA reads TGCGCCAGCAGCCAACAGGGGAGCTACACCGGGGAGCTGTTTTTT. V and J are TRBV4-3 and TRBJ2-2, with D perhaps TRBD1 (6 bases). The CDR3 covers 15 residues. Germline loops: CDR1 LGHNA, CDR2 YSLEER. Trimming took 2 bases from V and 3 from J, leaving 10 bases between them.

This clone has a handful of counts. The gene calls are TRBV4-1 and TRBJ1-2; D gene ambiguous. Germline CDR1 MGHRA, CDR2 YSYEKL. Trimming left V 2 bases short and J 8 bases short, with 9 bases between. The CDR3 runs to 12 residues. The CDR3 loop reads CASSQLGEGYTF. CDR3 coding DNA: TGCGCCAGCAGCCAACTCGGGGAGGGCTACACCTTC.

The J gene is TRBJ2-1, the V gene TRBV9, with 7 bases fitting TRBD2. This CDR3 is 15 amino acids long. V trimming: 0 bases; J trimming: 7 bases; junction bases outside the gene matches: 7. Germline V gene lookup returns CDR1 SGDLS and CDR2 YYNGEE. The CDR3 spells CASSVGGRFQNEQFF. CDR3 DNA: TGTGCCAGCAGCGTAGGCGGGAGATTTCAAAATGAGCAGTTCTTC.

V usage is TRBV5-4 and J usage is TRBJ2-7, with a weak D call TRBD1 (5 bases). The germline V gene has CDR1 SGHNT and CDR2 YYREEE (reference sequence). V gave up 0 bases and J gave up 6 bases, with 10 bases separating them. The CDR3 covers 13 residues. This chain's CDR3 is CASSLVGGAEQYF. CDR3 DNA sequence: TGTGCCAGCAGCTTGGTAGGTGGGGCCGAGCAGTACTTC. The complete variable domain, with remaining parts taken from reference TRBV5-4 and TRBJ2-7, reads ETGVTQSPTHLIKTRGQQVTLRCSSQSGHNTVSWYQQALGQGPQFIFQYYREEENGRGNFPPRFSGLQFPNYSSELNVNALELDDSALYLCASSLVGGAEQYFGPGTRLTVT.

This chain uses TRBV9 with TRBJ1-3; the match to TRBD1 covers 9 bases. This CDR3 spans 18 amino acids. Trimming took 1 base from V and 2 from J; bases not matched to a gene: 10. Germline V CDR1 and CDR2: SGDLS, YYNGEE. In DNA, the CDR3 is TGTGCCAGCAGCGTAAATCGGGGACAGGGTCCTCCTGGAAACACCATATATTTT. Translating gives CASSVNRGQGPPGNTIYF.

CDR3 nucleotides: TGCGCCAGCAGCCGGACAGGGGGCGGTGGCTACACCTTC. It codes for CASSRTGGGGYTF. The chain has TRBV4-3 and TRBJ1-2; 11 bases match TRBD1. V lost 4 bases to trimming and J lost 7 bases; unmatched junction nucleotides: 2. This CDR3 comprises 13 residues. Germline V lookup: CDR1 LGHNA, CDR2 YSLEER.

V is TRBV9 and J is TRBJ1-4; 9 nucleotides agree with TRBD1. Germline CDR1 reads SGDLS; CDR2 reads YYNGEE. V lost 3 bases and J lost 5; bases outside the gene matches: 5. The CDR3 is 15 amino acids. The CDR3 nucleotides read TGTGCCAGCAGCGCTACAGGGGGCCTCAATGAAAAACTGTTTTTT. It encodes CASSATGGLNEKLFF.

This chain uses TRBV4-2 with TRBJ1-1, with 7 positions matching TRBD1. The CDR3 extends over 16 amino acids. From germline, CDR1 is LGHNA and CDR2 YNFKEQ. The ends lost 0 bases at V and 5 bases at J; junction bases unmatched: 9. The CDR3 DNA reads as TGTGCCAGCAGCCAAGAGACCGAGACAGGGTGGACTGAAGCTTTCTTT. Protein product: CASSQETETGWTEAFF.

The chain couples TRBV12-5 to TRBJ1-1; weak D call: TRBD1 (6 bases). V shed 4 bases and J shed 0 bases, with 9 bases lying between them. Germline V gives CDR1 LGHNT, CDR2 FRNRAP. The CDR3 is 14 amino acids. The CDR3 sequence is CASGSRQVNTEAFF. CDR3 DNA: TGTGCTAGTGGTTCGAGACAGGTGAACACTGAAGCTTTCTTT.

This chain joins TRBV9 and TRBJ2-1; D might be TRBD2 (5 bases). The CDR3 is made up of 15 amino acids. Per the germline V gene, CDR1 is SGDLS and CDR2 is YYNGEE. V was shortened by 1 base and J by 6 bases, with 14 bases between the two germline ends. CDR3 sequence (DNA): TGTGCCAGCAGCGTAACATCGAGACTAACCAATGAGCAGTTCTTC. Amino acids: CASSVTSRLTNEQFF.

The chain employs TRBV5-1 and TRBJ1-1; a possible D gene is TRBD1 (5 bases). CDR3 length equals 14 residues. Looked up from germline, CDR1 is SGHRS and CDR2 is YFSETQ. V lost 2 bases, J lost 5 bases, and 13 bases lay in between. The CDR3 coding sequence is TGCGCCAGCAGCTTTACCGGGGAGGGGACTGAAGCTTTCTTT. Encoded protein: CASSFTGEGTEAFF.

CDR3: CSGTNGVGGEQYV. In nucleotides, the CDR3 is TGCAGCGGGACAAACGGAGTGGGAGGCGAGCAGTACGTC. The rearrangement uses TRBV29-1 and TRBJ2-7; a possible D gene is TRBD2 (6 bases). The CDR3 length is 13 residues. Germline V gives CDR1 SQVTM, CDR2 ANQGSEA. V lost 7 bases and J lost 6, with 19 bases in between.

This chain connects TRBV18 to TRBJ1-1; 7 nucleotides agree with TRBD1. The CDR3 runs to 14 residues. V trimming: 5 bases; J trimming: 4 bases; junction bases outside the gene matches: 7. The germline V gene has CDR1 KGHSH and CDR2 LQKENI. The CDR3 here is CASSSMTGRTEAFF. The CDR3 DNA is TGTGCCAGCTCATCAATGACAGGGCGCACTGAAGCTTTCTTT.